This T cell receptor (beta chain) was recorded in a study of blood T cell repertoires in COVID-19. The overall study: PBMCs, B-cell-depleted T cells, or T cells were the source of the cDNA or gDNA that made up the material.

V gave up 4 bases and J gave up 6 bases, with 15 bases separating them. The CDR3 has 13 residues. CDR1 SQVTM and CDR2 ANQGSEA come from the germline V gene. Repertoires were generated with immunoSEQ multiplex PCR, while TCRdb's copy carries only in-frame clones and drops some. The data show 360,000 or so clones, around 90% seen once. Sequenced sample: peripheral blood. V gene TRBV29-1 combines with J gene TRBJ1-1; maybe TRBD1 (6 bases). The receptor was derived from a woman aged 60-70 years with COVID-19, enrolled during active disease. CDR3 bases: TGCAGCGTTGTGGTACAGGGCCACTCTGAAGCTTTCTTT. Encoded protein: CSVVVQGHSEAFF.